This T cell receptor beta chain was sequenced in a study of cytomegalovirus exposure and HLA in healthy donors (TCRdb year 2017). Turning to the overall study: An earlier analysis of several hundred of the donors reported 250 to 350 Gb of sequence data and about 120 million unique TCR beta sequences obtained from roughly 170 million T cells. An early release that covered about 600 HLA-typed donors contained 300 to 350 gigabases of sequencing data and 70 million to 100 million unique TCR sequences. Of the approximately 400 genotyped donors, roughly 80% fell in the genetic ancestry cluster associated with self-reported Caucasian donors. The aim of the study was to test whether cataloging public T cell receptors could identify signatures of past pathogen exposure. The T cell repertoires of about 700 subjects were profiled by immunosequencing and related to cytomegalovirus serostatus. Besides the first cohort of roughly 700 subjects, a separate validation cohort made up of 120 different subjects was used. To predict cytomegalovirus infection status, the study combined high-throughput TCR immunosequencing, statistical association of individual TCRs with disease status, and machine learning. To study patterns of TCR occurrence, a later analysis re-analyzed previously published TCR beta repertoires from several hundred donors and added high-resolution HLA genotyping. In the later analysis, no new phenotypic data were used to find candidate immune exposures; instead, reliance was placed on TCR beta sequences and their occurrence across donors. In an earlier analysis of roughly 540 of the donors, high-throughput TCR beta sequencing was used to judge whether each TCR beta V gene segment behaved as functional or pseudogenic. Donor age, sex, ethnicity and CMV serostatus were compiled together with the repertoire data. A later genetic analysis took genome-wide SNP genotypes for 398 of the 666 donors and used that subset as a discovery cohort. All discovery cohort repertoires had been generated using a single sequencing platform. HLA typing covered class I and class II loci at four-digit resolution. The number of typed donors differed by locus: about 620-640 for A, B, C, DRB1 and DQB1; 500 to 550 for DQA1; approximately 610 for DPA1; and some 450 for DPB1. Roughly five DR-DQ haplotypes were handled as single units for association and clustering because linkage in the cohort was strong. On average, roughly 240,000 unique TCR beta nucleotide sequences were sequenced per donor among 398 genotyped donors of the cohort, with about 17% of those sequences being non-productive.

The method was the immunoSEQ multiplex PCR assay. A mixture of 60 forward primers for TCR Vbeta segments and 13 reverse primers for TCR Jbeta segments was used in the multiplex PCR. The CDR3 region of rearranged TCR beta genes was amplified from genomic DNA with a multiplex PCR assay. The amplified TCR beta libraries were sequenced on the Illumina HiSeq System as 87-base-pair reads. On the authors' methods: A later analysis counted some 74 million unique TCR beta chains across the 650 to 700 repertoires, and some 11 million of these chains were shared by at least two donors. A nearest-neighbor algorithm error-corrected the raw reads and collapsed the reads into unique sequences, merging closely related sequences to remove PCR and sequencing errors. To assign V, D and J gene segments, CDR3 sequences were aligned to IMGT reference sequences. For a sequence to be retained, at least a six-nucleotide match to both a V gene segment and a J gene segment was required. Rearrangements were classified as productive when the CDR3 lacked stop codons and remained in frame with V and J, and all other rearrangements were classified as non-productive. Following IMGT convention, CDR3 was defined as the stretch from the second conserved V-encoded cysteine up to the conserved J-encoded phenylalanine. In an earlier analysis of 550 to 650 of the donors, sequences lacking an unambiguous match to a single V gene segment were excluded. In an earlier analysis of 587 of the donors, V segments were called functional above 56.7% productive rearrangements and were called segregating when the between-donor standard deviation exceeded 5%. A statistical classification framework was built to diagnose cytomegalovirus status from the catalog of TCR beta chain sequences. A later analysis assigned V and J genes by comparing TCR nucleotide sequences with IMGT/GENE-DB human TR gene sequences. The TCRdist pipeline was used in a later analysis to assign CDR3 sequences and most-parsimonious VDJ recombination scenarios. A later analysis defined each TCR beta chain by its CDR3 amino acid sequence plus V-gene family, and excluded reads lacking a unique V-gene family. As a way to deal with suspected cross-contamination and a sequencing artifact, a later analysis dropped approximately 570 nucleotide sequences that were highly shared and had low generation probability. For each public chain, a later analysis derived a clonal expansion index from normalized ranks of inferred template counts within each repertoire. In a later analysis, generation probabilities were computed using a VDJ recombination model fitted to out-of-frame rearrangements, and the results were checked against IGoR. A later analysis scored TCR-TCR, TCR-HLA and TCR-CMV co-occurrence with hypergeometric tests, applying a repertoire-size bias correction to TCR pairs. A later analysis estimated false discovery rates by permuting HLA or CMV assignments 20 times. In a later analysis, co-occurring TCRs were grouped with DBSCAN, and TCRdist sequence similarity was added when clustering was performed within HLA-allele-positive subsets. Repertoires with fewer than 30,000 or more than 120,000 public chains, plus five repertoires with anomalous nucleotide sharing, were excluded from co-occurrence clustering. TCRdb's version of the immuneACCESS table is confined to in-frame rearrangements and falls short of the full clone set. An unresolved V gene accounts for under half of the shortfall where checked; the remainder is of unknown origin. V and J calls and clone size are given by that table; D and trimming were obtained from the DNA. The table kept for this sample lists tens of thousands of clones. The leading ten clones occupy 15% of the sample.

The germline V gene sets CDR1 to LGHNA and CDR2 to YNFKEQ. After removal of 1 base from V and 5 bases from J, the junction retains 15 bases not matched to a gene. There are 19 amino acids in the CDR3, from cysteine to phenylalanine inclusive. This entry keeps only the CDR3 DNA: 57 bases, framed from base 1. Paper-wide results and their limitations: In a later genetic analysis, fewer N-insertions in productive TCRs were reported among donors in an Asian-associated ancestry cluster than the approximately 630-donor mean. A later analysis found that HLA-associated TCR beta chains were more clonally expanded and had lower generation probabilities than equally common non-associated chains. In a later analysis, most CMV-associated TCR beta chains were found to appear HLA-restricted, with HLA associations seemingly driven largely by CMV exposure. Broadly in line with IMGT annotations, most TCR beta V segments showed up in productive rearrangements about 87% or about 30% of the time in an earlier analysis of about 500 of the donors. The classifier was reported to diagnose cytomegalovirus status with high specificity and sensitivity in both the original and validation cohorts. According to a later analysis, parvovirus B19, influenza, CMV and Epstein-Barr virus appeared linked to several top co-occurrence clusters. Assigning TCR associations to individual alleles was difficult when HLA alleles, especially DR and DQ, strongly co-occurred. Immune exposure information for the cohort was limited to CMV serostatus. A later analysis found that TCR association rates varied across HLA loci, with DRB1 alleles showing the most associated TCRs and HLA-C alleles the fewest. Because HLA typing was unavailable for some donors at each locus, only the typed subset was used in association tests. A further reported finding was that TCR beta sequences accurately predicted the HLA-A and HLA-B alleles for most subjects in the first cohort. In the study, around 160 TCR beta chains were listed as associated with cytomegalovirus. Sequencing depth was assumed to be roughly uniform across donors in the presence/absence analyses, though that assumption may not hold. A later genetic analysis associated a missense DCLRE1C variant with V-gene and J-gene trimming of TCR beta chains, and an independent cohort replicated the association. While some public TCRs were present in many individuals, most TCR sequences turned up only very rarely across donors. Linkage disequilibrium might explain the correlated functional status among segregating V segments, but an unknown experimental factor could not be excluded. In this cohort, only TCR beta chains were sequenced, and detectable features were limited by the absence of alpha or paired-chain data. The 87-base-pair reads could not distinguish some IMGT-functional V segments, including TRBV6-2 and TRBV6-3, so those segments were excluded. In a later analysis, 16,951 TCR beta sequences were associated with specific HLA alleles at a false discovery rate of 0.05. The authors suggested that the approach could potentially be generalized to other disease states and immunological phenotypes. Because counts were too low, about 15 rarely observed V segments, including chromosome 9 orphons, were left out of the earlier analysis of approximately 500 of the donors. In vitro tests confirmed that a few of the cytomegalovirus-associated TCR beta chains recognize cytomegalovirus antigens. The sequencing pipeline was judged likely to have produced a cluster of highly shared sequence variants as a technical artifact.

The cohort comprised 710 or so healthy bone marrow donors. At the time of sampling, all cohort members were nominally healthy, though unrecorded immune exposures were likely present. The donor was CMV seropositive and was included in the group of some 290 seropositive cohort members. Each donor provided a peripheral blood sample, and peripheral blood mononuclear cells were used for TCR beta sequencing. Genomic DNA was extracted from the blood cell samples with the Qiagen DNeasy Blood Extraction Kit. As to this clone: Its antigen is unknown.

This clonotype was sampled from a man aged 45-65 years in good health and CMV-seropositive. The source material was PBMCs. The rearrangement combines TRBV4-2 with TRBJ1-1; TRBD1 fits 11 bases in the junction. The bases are TGTGCCAGCAGCCAAGCAGCGGGGACAGGGGGGATTTGGTCAACTGAAGCTTTCTTT. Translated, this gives CASSQAAGTGGIWSTEAFF.